The source of this T cell receptor beta chain is a study of T-cell reconstitution after alpha-beta-depleted transplantation in children. CDR3 size: 15 residues. V was cut by 5 bases and J by 5 bases, with 18 bases left in between. The V gene's germline CDR1 is MNHNS and CDR2 SASEGT. The TCRbeta library incorporated unique molecular identifiers. MiXCR, applied by TCRdb to the PCR reads, yields one record per CDR3 protein. The sample gives over 400,000 distinct CDR3 sequences, 12% of which show up once; about 5.6% is in the top ten. The TCR comes from a human donor who donated a stem cell graft to a child with combined immunodeficiency. The sample was PBMCs from the stem cell graft donor, taken from the stem cell graft. The chain joins TRBV6-1 to TRBJ1-1; D may be TRBD1 (5 bases). CDR3 sequence reads: CASSKVSGRRTEAFF. The CDR3 DNA reads as TGTGCCAGCAGTAAGGTCTCAGGGCGGCGGACTGAAGCTTTCTTT.